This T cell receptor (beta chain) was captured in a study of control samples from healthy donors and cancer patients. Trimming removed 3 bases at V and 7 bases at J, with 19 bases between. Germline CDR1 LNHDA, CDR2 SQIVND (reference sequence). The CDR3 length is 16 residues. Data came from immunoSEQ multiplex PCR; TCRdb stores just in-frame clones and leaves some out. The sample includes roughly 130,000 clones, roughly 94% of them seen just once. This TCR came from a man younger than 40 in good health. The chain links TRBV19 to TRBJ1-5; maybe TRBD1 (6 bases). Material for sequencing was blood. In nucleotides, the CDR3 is TGTGCCAGTAGTATCCTCGGCAGGGGCGGGTGGCAGCCCCAGCATTTT. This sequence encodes CASSILGRGGWQPQHF. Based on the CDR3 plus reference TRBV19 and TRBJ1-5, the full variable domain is DGGITQSPKYLFRKEGQNVTLSCEQNLNHDAMYWYRQDPGQGLRLIYYSQIVNDFQKGDIAEGYSVSREKKESFPLTVTSAQKNPTAFYLCASSILGRGGWQPQHFGDGTRLSIL.